A selection of T cell receptor beta chains follows, all from one sample in a study of control samples from healthy donors and cancer patients. Clones were sequenced by immunoSEQ multiplex PCR, and TCRdb holds only the in-frame ones, with some missing. This table has more than 150,000 clones, over 90% appearing once. Sequencing was performed on blood. These receptors were collected from a man aged 50 to 60 in good health. Each CDR3 is given with its conserved first and last residue. A D gene is named only where the DNA matches it firmly. Clone size is stated in some rows and not others, as once, few, many or a class when expanded.

TRBV5-5	TRBJ1-5	TRBD1	.	CASRPGTDNQPQHF	TGTGCCAGCAGGCCCGGGACAGACAATCAGCCCCAGCATTTT
TRBV28	TRBJ1-2	.	.	CASSLSGNYGYTF	TGTGCCAGCAGTTTATCCGGAAACTATGGCTACACCTTC
TRBV5-1	TRBJ2-7	.	.	CASSFDGTISYEQYF	TGCGCCAGCAGCTTTGACGGGACAATTTCCTACGAGCAGTACTTC
TRBV28	TRBJ1-3	.	.	CASSFIGSGNTIYF	TGTGCCAGCAGTTTTATCGGATCTGGAAACACCATATATTTT
TRBV27	TRBJ1-2	.	.	CASSLFGNYGYTF	TGTGCCAGCAGTTTGTTCGGTAACTATGGCTACACCTTC
TRBV5-1	TRBJ2-3	.	.	CASSFRGADTQYF	TGCGCCAGCAGCTTTAGGGGAGCAGATACGCAGTATTTT
TRBV5-1	TRBJ1-3	.	few	CASSYMGTHEGNTIYF	TGCGCCAGCAGCTATATGGGGACTCACGAGGGAAACACCATATATTTT
TRBV5-4	TRBJ2-5	.	once	CASSLPGARQETQYF	TGTGCCAGCAGCTTGCCGGGAGCACGCCAAGAGACCCAGTACTTC
TRBV11-1	TRBJ2-1	TRBD2	.	CASSLTSGSYNEQFF	TGTGCCAGCAGCTTGACTAGCGGGAGTTACAATGAGCAGTTCTTC
TRBV3-1/TRBV3-2	TRBJ2-3	.	.	CASSQGAGPSTDTQYF	TGTGCCAGCAGCCAAGGGGCGGGACCTAGCACAGATACGCAGTATTTT